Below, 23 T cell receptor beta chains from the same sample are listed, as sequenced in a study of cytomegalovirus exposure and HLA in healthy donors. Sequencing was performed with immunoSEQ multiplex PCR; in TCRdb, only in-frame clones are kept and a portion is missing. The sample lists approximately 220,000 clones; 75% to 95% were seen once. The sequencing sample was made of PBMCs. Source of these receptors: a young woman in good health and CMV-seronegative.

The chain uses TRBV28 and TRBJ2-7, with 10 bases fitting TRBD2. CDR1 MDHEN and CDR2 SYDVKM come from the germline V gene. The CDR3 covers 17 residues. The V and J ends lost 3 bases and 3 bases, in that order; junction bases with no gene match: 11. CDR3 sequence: CASSFGGLAGAHYEQYF. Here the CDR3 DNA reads TGTGCCAGCAGTTTCGGGGGCCTAGCGGGAGCCCACTACGAGCAGTACTTC. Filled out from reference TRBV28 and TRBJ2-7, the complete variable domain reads DVKVTQSSRYLVKRTGEKVFLECVQDMDHENMFWYRQDPGLGLRLIYFSYDVKMKEKGDIPEGYSVSREKKERFSLILESASTNQTSMYLCASSFGGLAGAHYEQYFGPGTRLTVT.

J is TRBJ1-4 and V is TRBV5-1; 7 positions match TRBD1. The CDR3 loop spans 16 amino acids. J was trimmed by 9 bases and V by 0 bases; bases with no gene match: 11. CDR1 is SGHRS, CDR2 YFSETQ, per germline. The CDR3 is CASSLAGQDIPKKLFF. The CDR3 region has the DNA TGCGCCAGCAGCTTGGCCGGACAGGACATCCCTAAAAAACTGTTTTTT.

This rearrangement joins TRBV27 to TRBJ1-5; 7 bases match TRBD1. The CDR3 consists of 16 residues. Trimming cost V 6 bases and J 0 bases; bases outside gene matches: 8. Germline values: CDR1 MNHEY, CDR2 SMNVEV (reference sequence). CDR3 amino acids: CASSQGTVPSNQPQHF. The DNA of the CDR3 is TGTGCCAGCAGCCAAGGGACAGTACCTAGCAATCAGCCCCAGCATTTT.

CDR3 residues: CASSSENEQFF. The CDR3 nucleotides read TGTGCCAGCAGCTCCGAGAATGAGCAGTTCTTC. The chain combines TRBV5-4 with TRBJ2-1; no clear D. Trimming removed 3 bases from V and 7 bases from J, with 5 bases in between. This CDR3 has 11 amino acids. Germline V gene data show CDR1 as SGHNT and CDR2 as YYREEE (reference sequence).

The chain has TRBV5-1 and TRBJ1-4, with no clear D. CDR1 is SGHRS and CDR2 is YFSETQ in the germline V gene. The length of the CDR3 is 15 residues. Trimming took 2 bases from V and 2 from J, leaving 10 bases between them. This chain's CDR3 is CASSLGGQTNEKLFF. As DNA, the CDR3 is TGCGCCAGCAGCTTAGGCGGGCAGACTAATGAAAAACTGTTTTTT.

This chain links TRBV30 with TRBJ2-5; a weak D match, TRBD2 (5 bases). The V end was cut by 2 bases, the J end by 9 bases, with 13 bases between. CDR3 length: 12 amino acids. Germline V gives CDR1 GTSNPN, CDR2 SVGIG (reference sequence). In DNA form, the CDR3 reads TGTGCCTGGAGTCGGGGAGAGAGGGCCCAGTACTTC. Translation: CAWSRGERAQYF.

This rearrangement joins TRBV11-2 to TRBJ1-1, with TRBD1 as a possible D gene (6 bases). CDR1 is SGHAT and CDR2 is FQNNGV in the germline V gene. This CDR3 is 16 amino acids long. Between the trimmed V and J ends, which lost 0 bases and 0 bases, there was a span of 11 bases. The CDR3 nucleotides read TGTGCCAGCAGCTTAGATCGGGGACACTTGAACACTGAAGCTTTCTTT. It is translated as CASSLDRGHLNTEAFF.

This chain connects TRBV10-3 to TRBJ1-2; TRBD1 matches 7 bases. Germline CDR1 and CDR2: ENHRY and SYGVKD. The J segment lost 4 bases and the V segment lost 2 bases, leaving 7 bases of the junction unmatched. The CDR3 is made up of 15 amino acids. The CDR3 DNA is TGTGCCATCAGTGAGGTAGGGGGCAGTAGCTATGGCTACACCTTC. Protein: CAISEVGGSSYGYTF.

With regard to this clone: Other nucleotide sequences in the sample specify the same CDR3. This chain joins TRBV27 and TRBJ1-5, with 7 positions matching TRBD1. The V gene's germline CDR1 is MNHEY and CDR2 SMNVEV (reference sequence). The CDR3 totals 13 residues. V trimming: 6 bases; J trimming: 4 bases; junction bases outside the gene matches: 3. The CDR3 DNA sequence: TGTGCCAGCAGACAGGGGCGGAATCAGCCCCAGCATTTT. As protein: CASRQGRNQPQHF.

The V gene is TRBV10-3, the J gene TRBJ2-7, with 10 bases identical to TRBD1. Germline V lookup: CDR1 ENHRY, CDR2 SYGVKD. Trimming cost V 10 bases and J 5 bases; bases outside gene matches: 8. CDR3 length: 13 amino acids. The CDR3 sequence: CATGDRGIHEQYF. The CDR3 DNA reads TGTGCCACAGGGGACAGGGGAATCCACGAGCAGTACTTC.

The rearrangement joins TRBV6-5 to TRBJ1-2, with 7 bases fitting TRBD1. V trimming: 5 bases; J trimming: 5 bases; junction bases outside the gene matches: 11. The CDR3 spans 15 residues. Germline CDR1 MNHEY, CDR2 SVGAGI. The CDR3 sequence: CASSTYNRGPYGYTF. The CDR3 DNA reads TGTGCCAGCAGTACCTACAACAGGGGACCGTATGGCTACACCTTC.

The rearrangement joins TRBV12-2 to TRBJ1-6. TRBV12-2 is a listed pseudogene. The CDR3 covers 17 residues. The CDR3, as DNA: TGTGCAAGTCGCTTAGAAGCCCTTCGCCCCTATAATTCACCCCTCCACTTT. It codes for CASRLEALRPYNSPLHF.

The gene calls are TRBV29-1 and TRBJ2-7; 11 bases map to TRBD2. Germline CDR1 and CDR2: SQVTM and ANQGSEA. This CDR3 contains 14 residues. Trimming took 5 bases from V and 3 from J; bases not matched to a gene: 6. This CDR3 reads CSVSQLAGDYEQYF. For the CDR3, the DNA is TGCAGCGTTTCCCAACTAGCGGGAGACTACGAGCAGTACTTC.

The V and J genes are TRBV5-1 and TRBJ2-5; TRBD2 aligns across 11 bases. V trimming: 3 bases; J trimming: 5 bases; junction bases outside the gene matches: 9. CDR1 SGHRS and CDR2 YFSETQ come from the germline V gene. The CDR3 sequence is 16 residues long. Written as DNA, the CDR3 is TGCGCCAGCAGCTCCGGGGTTAGCGGGAGGGGCGAGACCCAGTACTTC. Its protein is CASSSGVSGRGETQYF.

In DNA, the CDR3 is TGTGCCAGCAGCTCTTACCCACAGGGGGGGTACACTGAAGCTTTCTTT. Its translation is CASSSYPQGGYTEAFF. The rearrangement joins TRBV7-3 to TRBJ1-1; TRBD1 aligns across 8 bases. Trimming cost V 4 bases and J 3 bases; bases outside gene matches: 10. Germline CDR1 reads SGHTA; CDR2 reads FQGTGA. The CDR3 length is 16 residues.

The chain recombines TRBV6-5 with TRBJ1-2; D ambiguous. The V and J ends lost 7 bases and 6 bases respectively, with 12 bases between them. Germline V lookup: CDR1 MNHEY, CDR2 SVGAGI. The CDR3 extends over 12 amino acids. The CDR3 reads CASTGRFHGYTF. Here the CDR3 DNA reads TGTGCCAGCACTGGGAGGTTTCATGGCTACACCTTC.

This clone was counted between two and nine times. In DNA form, the CDR3 reads TGTGCCAGCAGCTTAGTCTTGAGCGAGCAGTACTTC. Amino acid sequence: CASSLVLSEQYF. The chain employs TRBV11-2 and TRBJ2-7; D unresolved. Germline V gene data show CDR1 as SGHAT and CDR2 as FQNNGV. The CDR3 consists of 12 residues. V lost 1 base, J lost 6 bases, and 7 bases lay in between.

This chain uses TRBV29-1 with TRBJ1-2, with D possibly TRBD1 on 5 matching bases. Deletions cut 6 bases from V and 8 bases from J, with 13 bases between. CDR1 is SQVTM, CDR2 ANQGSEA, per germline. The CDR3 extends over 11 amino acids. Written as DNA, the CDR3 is TGCAGCGTGGGGGGACTTTTCGGCTACACCTTC. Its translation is CSVGGLFGYTF.

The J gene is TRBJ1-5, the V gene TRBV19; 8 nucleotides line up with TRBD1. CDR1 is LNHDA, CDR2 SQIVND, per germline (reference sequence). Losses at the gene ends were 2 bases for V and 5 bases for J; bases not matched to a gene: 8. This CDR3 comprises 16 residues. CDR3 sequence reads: CASSINPGQVHQPQHF. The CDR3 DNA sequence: TGTGCCAGTAGTATAAACCCGGGACAGGTCCATCAGCCCCAGCATTTT.

CDR3 nucleotide sequence: TGTGCCAGCAGTTTACGCCTTCCCGGGACTAGCGTGACCTACGAGCAGTACTTC. Protein sequence: CASSLRLPGTSVTYEQYF. The V and J genes are TRBV27 and TRBJ2-7, with TRBD2 matching over 10 bases. This CDR3 is 18 amino acids long. Germline trimming cut 2 bases from V and 2 bases from J; bases unmatched to any gene: 12. Per the germline V gene, CDR1 is MNHEY and CDR2 is SMNVEV (reference sequence).

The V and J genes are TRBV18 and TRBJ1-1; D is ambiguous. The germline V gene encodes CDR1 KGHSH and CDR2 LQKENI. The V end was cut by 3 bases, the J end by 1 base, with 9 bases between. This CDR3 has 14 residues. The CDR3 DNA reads TGTGCCAGCTCACCGCGGGGTACGAACACTGAAGCTTTCTTT. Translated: CASSPRGTNTEAFF. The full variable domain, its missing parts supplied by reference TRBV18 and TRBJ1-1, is NAGVMQNPRHLVRRRGQEARLRCSPMKGHSHVYWYRQLPEEGLKFMVYLQKENIIDESGMPKERFSAEFPKEGPSILRIQQVVRGDSAAYFCASSPRGTNTEAFFGQGTRLTVV.

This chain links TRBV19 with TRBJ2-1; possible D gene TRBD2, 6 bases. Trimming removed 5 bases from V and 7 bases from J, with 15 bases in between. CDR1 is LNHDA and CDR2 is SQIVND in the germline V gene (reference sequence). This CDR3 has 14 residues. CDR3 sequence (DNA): TGTGCCAGTAGTTGGCCGGGAGTGGGAAATGAGCAGTTCTTC. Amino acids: CASSWPGVGNEQFF.

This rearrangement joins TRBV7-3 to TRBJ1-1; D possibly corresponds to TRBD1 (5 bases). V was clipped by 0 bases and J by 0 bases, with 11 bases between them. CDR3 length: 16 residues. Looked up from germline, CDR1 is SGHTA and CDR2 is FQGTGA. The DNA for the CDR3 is TGTGCCAGCAGCTTAACAGGCGGGGCCATGAACACTGAAGCTTTCTTT. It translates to CASSLTGGAMNTEAFF.